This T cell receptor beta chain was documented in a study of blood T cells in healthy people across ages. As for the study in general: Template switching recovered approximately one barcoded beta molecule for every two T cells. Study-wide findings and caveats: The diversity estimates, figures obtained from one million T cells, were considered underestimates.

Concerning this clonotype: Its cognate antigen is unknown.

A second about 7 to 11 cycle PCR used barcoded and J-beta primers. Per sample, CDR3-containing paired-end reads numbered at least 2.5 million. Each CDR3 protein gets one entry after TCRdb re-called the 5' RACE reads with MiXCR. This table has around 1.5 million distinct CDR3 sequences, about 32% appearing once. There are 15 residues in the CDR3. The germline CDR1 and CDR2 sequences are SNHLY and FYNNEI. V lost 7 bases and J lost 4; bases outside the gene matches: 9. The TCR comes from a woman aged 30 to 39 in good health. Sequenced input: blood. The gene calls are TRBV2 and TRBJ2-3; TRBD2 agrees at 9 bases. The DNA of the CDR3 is TGTGCCAGCATTGTGCGCGGGAGGGCCGCAGATACGCAGTATTTT. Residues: CASIVRGRAADTQYF.